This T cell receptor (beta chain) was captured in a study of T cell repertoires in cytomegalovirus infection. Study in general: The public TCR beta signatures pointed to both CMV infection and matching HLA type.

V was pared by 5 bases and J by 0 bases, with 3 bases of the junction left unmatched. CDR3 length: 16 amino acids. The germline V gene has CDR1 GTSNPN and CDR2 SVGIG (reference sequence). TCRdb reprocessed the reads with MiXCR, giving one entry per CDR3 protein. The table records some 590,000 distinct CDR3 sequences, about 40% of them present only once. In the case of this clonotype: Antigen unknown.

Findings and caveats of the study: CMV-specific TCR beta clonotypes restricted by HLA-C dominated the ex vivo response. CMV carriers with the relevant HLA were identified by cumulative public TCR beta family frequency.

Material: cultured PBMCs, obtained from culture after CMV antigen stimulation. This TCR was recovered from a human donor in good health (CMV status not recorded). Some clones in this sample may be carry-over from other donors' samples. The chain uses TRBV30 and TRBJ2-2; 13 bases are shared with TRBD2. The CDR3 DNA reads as TGTGCCTGGGGGACTAGCGGGATCCCGAACACCGGGGAGCTGTTTTTT. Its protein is CAWGTSGIPNTGELFF.